A single T cell receptor (beta chain) is shown here with its context. This clone's antigen is unknown. No much larger clonotype is one base removed from it; base qualities were not supplied. V was cut back by 5 bases and J by 2 bases, leaving a gap of 10 bases between them. The CDR3 measures 13 amino acids from cysteine to phenylalanine. The retained sequence is limited to the CDR3, 39 bases, with the frame set at the first base. Per the germline V gene, MNHNS is the CDR1 and SASEGT is the CDR2. This sample is part of a study of cytomegalovirus exposure and HLA in healthy donors (dated by TCRdb to the late 2010s). About the investigation overall: An earlier analysis of 587 of the donors reported approximately 260 Gb of sequence data and some 110 million unique TCR beta sequences obtained from 180 million or so T cells. An early release that covered about 640 HLA-typed donors contained approximately 320 gigabases of sequencing data and 75 million to 100 million unique TCR sequences. The genetic ancestry cluster associated with self-reported Caucasian donors included roughly 84% of the roughly 400 genotyped donors. The study aimed to test whether cataloging public T cell receptors could reveal signatures of past pathogen exposure. The study profiled the T cell repertoires of hundreds of subjects by immunosequencing and related them to cytomegalovirus serostatus. Along with the roughly 670-subject first cohort, a separate validation cohort of about 110 different subjects was used. The study combined high-throughput TCR immunosequencing, statistical association of individual TCRs with disease status, and machine learning to predict cytomegalovirus infection status. In a later analysis, previously published TCR beta repertoires from about 640 donors were re-analyzed and high-resolution HLA genotyping was added so that TCR occurrence patterns could be studied. Rather than drawing on any new phenotypic data, the later analysis identified candidate immune exposures from TCR beta sequences and the way those sequences occurred across donors. To decide whether each TCR beta V gene segment behaved as functional or pseudogenic, an earlier analysis of approximately 620 of the donors relied on high-throughput TCR beta sequencing. Donor age, sex, ethnicity and CMV serostatus were collected together with the repertoire data. Genome-wide SNP genotypes for about 65% of the 666 donors were used in a later genetic analysis, which treated that subset as a discovery cohort. All discovery cohort repertoires had been generated using a single sequencing platform. Both class I and class II loci were covered by HLA typing, at four-digit resolution. The number of typed donors differed by locus: 629-630 for A, B, C, DRB1 and DQB1; 522 for DQA1; approximately 600 for DPA1; and 400 to 480 for DPB1. Four to six DR-DQ haplotypes were handled as single units for association and clustering because linkage in the cohort was strong. Among about 400 genotyped donors of the cohort, an average of around 250,000 unique TCR beta nucleotide sequences was sequenced per donor, of which about 18% were non-productive.

What the study reported, not specific to this receptor: In vitro tests confirmed that a few of the cytomegalovirus-associated TCR beta chains recognize cytomegalovirus antigens. Fewer than 20 rarely observed V segments, including chromosome 9 orphons, were excluded from the earlier analysis of about 500 of the donors because counts were too low. This cohort had only TCR beta chains sequenced, and the lack of alpha or paired-chain data limited which features could be detected. Several of the top co-occurrence clusters appeared to be linked to parvovirus B19, influenza, CMV and Epstein-Barr virus, according to a later analysis. Most TCR sequences were observed very rarely across donors, whereas some public TCRs were present in many individuals. The presence/absence analyses assumed that sequencing depth was roughly uniform across donors, and that assumption may not be true. Linkage disequilibrium might explain the correlated functional status among segregating V segments, but an unknown experimental factor could not be ruled out. V-gene and J-gene trimming of TCR beta chains was associated with a missense DCLRE1C variant in a later genetic analysis, and the association was replicated in an independent cohort. A later analysis found that HLA-associated TCR beta chains were more clonally expanded and had lower generation probabilities than equally common non-associated chains. Cytomegalovirus status was reported to be diagnosed by the classifier with high specificity and sensitivity in both the original and validation cohorts. The study gave a list of under 200 TCR beta chains associated with cytomegalovirus. When HLA alleles, especially DR and DQ, strongly co-occurred, TCR associations were difficult to assign to individual alleles. Because HLA typing was missing for some donors at each locus, association tests included only the typed subset. Some IMGT-functional V segments, including TRBV6-2 and TRBV6-3, could not be distinguished by the 87-base-pair reads and were therefore excluded. In a later analysis, TCR association rates were found to vary across HLA loci, with the most associated TCRs seen for DRB1 alleles and the fewest for HLA-C alleles. Specific HLA alleles were associated with about 17,000 TCR beta sequences at a false discovery rate of 0.05 in a later analysis. A cluster of highly shared sequence variants was judged likely to be a technical artifact of the sequencing pipeline. Broadly in line with IMGT annotations, most TCR beta V segments showed up in productive rearrangements about 87% or about 30% of the time in an earlier analysis of several hundred of the donors. A later genetic analysis reported fewer N-insertions in productive TCRs among donors in an Asian-associated ancestry cluster than the 666-donor mean. For the cohort, immune exposure information was limited to CMV serostatus. A later analysis found that most CMV-associated TCR beta chains appeared HLA-restricted, with HLA associations seemingly driven largely by CMV exposure. It was suggested by the authors that the approach could potentially be generalized to other disease states and immunological phenotypes. A further reported finding was that TCR beta sequences accurately predicted the HLA-A and HLA-B alleles for most subjects in the first cohort.

In total, 666 healthy bone marrow donors made up the cohort. Cohort members were all nominally healthy when sampled, although unrecorded immune exposures were likely present. The donor was CMV seropositive and was included in the group of 270 or so seropositive cohort members. Each donor provided a peripheral blood sample, and peripheral blood mononuclear cells were used for TCR beta sequencing. The Qiagen DNeasy Blood Extraction Kit was used to extract genomic DNA from the blood cell samples. Library preparation employed the immunoSEQ multiplex PCR assay. A mixture of 60 forward primers for TCR Vbeta segments and 13 reverse primers for TCR Jbeta segments was used in the multiplex PCR. Amplification of the CDR3 region of rearranged TCR beta genes was performed with a multiplex PCR assay on genomic DNA. The Illumina HiSeq System was used to sequence the amplified TCR beta libraries as 87-base-pair reads. The paper's data handling went like this. In a later analysis, 70 million to 95 million unique TCR beta chains were counted across the 500 to 850 repertoires, and about 9.9 million of these chains were shared by at least two donors. To remove PCR and sequencing errors, raw reads were error-corrected and collapsed into unique sequences using a nearest-neighbor algorithm that merged closely related sequences. CDR3 sequences were aligned to IMGT reference sequences to assign V, D and J gene segments. Each retained sequence needed at least a six-nucleotide match to both a V gene segment and a J gene segment. Rearrangements were classified as productive when the CDR3 lacked stop codons and remained in frame with V and J, and all other rearrangements were classified as non-productive. Following IMGT convention, CDR3 was defined as the stretch from the second conserved V-encoded cysteine to the conserved J-encoded phenylalanine. The earlier analysis of approximately 590 of the donors excluded any sequence lacking an unambiguous match to a single V gene segment. In an earlier analysis of 500 to 750 of the donors, V segments were called functional above 56.7% productive rearrangements and were called segregating when the between-donor standard deviation exceeded 5%. A statistical classification framework was built to diagnose cytomegalovirus status from the catalog of TCR beta chain sequences. A later analysis assigned V and J genes by comparing TCR nucleotide sequences with IMGT/GENE-DB human TR gene sequences. In a later analysis, CDR3 sequences and most-parsimonious VDJ recombination scenarios were assigned using the TCRdist pipeline. In a later analysis, every TCR beta chain was defined by the combination of its CDR3 amino acid sequence and its V-gene family, and reads without a unique V-gene family were dropped. In a later analysis, nearly 600 highly shared, low-generation-probability nucleotide sequences were removed to address suspected cross-contamination and a sequencing artifact. For each public chain, a later analysis derived a clonal expansion index from normalized ranks of inferred template counts within each repertoire. In a later analysis, generation probabilities were computed using a VDJ recombination model fitted to out-of-frame rearrangements, and the results were checked against IGoR. Hypergeometric tests were used in a later analysis to score TCR-TCR, TCR-HLA and TCR-CMV co-occurrence, with a repertoire-size bias correction applied to the TCR pairs. False discovery rates were estimated in a later analysis by permuting HLA or CMV assignments 20 times. In a later analysis, co-occurring TCRs were grouped using DBSCAN, with TCRdist sequence similarity added in when clustering inside HLA-allele-positive subsets. Repertoires with fewer than 30,000 or more than 120,000 public chains, plus five repertoires with anomalous nucleotide sharing, were excluded from co-occurrence clustering. TCRdb mirrors the immuneACCESS table, restricted to in-frame sequences. Some clones are absent from its copies; in checked studies, under half trace to an unresolved V gene, and the reason for the others is unknown. Clone size and V and J calls were adopted from that table, with D and trimming inferred from the DNA. The sample records approximately 150,000 clones, 80% to 90% of which are singletons. The ten largest clones take up about 4.1% of the sample.

The rearranged segments are TRBV6-1 and TRBJ2-7; a tentative D match to TRBD2 spans 5 bases. The TCR originated in a middle-aged woman in good health and CMV-seropositive. The sequenced sample was PBMCs. The nucleotides are TGTGCCAGCAGTTCAGGACTGCCCTACGAGCAGTACTTC. Its amino acids are CASSSGLPYEQYF.